This TCR beta chain was recorded in a study of CD8 T cells in ankylosing spondylitis. Regarding the study as a whole: What seemed typical of ankylosing spondylitis blood was a TCR beta motif built from under 10 highly homologous variants. Peripheral blood samples showed relatively rare disease-linked clones, and these clones were CD8+.

Per germline, CDR1 SGHRS and CDR2 YFSETQ. The CDR3 length is 15 residues. Trimming removed 4 bases at V and 3 bases at J, with 16 bases between. Library preparation for TCR beta used quantitative 5'-RACE with molecular barcodes. Each CDR3 protein is one row after TCRdb ran MiXCR on the 5' RACE reads. Seen here are fewer than 250,000 distinct CDR3 sequences, 32% observed once, and the top ten hold roughly 4.2%. This clonotype was found many times. Antigen specificity is unknown. Sample: blood, either unsorted or a sorted T cell fraction (not recorded which). The sequence was obtained from a male donor with ankylosing spondylitis or in good health (not recorded which). The V gene is TRBV5-1, the J gene TRBJ1-1; a weak D match, TRBD1 (6 bases). The CDR3 is CASSLQGGEYTEAFF. DNA for the CDR3: TGCGCCAGCAGCCTACAGGGTGGTGAGTACACTGAAGCTTTCTTT.